These 30 T cell receptor beta chains came from one sample sequenced in a study of CD8+ T cells in alopecia areata. cDNA reverse transcribed from extracted RNA served as the sequencing template. Method: immunoSEQ multiplex PCR; TCRdb's copy keeps in-frame clones and lacks some. The sample yields 150,000 to 200,000 clones, 51% seen once. The treatment here: oral pan-JAK inhibitor, 5-10 mg twice daily. The sequencing here drew on CD8+ T cells sorted from blood, taken at roughly week 53, from a patient treated with tofacitinib. These receptors all come from a human donor with alopecia areata.

This clone showed up just a few times. The V call is TRBV27, the J call TRBJ1-1; no firm D call. Germline assignment: CDR1 MNHEY and CDR2 SMNVEV (reference sequence). The CDR3 has 14 residues. V shed 6 bases and J shed 7 bases, with 18 bases lying between them. Written as DNA, the CDR3 is TGTGCCAGCAGCATTAGCCCCGGGCGACTTGAAGCTTTCTTT. It specifies CASSISPGRLEAFF.

This clone was observed a handful of times. The chain uses TRBV15 and TRBJ1-4, with 10 bases lining up with TRBD1. J was trimmed by 7 bases and V by 5 bases; bases with no gene match: 7. CDR1 is LNHNV, CDR2 YYDKDF, per germline (reference sequence). The CDR3 contains 15 residues. Written as DNA, the CDR3 is TGTGCCACCAGCCACGGGACAGGGGAGAGTGAAAAACTGTTTTTT. It is translated as CATSHGTGESEKLFF.

V and J are TRBV5-4 and TRBJ2-7; no definite D call. Deletions cut 1 base from V and 1 base from J, with 21 bases between. This CDR3 spans 18 amino acids. The germline CDR1 and CDR2 sequences are SGHNT and YYREEE (reference sequence). In DNA, the CDR3 is TGTGCCAGCAGCTTGTTCTACCCCAAGGCAGCAAAGTCCTACGAGCAGTACTTC. The encoded protein is CASSLFYPKAAKSYEQYF.

The gene calls are TRBV27 and TRBJ2-2; possibly TRBD1 for D (5 bases). V lost 2 bases and J lost 0, with 7 bases in between. Germline CDR1 and CDR2: MNHEY and SMNVEV (reference sequence). The CDR3 runs 15 residues. As DNA, the CDR3 is TGTGCCAGCAGTTTACAGGGTCCGAACACCGGGGAGCTGTTTTTT. Its protein product is CASSLQGPNTGELFF.

This clone was recorded once. This chain links TRBV6-5 with TRBJ2-1; a possible D gene is TRBD1 (7 bases). Trimming took 8 bases from V and 4 from J, leaving 9 bases between them. The CDR3 runs to 12 residues. CDR1 is MNHEY and CDR2 is SVGAGI in the germline V gene. This CDR3 is CASQGGYNEQFF. CDR3 in DNA: TGTGCCAGCCAGGGGGGATACAATGAGCAGTTCTTC.

The CDR3 bases are TGTGCCAGCAGCTTAGGTCAGGGAGGCTATGGCTACACCTTC. Its translation: CASSLGQGGYGYTF. V and J are TRBV7-9 and TRBJ1-2; TRBD1 might be the D (5 bases). The germline V gene has CDR1 SEHNR and CDR2 FQNEAQ (reference sequence). Trimming pared 1 base from V and 4 bases from J, leaving 10 bases between. There are 14 residues in the CDR3.

The chain recombines TRBV5-1 with TRBJ1-1; D ambiguous. Deletions cut 0 bases from V and 4 bases from J, with 10 bases between. Germline V gene sequence: CDR1 SGHRS, CDR2 YFSETQ. The CDR3 contains 14 residues. The CDR3 spells CASSLDGRGTEAFF. In nucleotides, the CDR3 is TGCGCCAGCAGCTTGGACGGGCGGGGCACTGAAGCTTTCTTT.

This clone was seen a few times. The chain has TRBV7-9 and TRBJ2-1, with no clear D. The CDR3 runs 11 residues. Germline values: CDR1 SEHNR, CDR2 FQNEAQ (reference sequence). V shed 4 bases and J shed 8 bases, with 6 bases lying between them. The CDR3 is CASSSLHEQFF. The CDR3 region has the DNA TGTGCCAGCAGCTCTCTCCATGAGCAGTTCTTC.

The rearrangement joins TRBV11-2 to TRBJ2-5; D is ambiguous. Germline V gene data show CDR1 as SGHAT and CDR2 as FQNNGV. This CDR3 contains 14 residues. Trimming removed 5 bases from V and 2 bases from J, with 12 bases in between. CDR3 bases: TGTGCCAGCAGCCCCTTACCGTATCAAGAGACCCAGTACTTC. Its protein product is CASSPLPYQETQYF. Filled out from reference TRBV11-2 and TRBJ2-5, the complete variable domain reads EAGVAQSPRYKIIEKRQSVAFWCNPISGHATLYWYQQILGQGPKLLIQFQNNGVVDDSQLPKDRFSAERLKGVDSTLKIQPAKLEDSAVYLCASSPLPYQETQYFGPGTRLLVL.

The chain has TRBV14 and TRBJ2-5, with TRBD1 as a possible D gene (5 bases). V was clipped by 3 bases and J by 9 bases, with 20 bases between them. Germline values: CDR1 SGHDN, CDR2 FVKESK. The CDR3 loop spans 15 amino acids. CDR3 coding DNA: TGTGCCAGCAGCCAGGAAGGACACTACCCTAGGGCCCAGTACTTC. Translated, it gives CASSQEGHYPRAQYF.

In this sample, this clone turned up a few times. The chain has TRBV19 and TRBJ1-6; 7 bases are shared with TRBD1. There are 14 residues in the CDR3. J was trimmed by 9 bases and V by 3 bases; bases with no gene match: 5. Germline CDR1 and CDR2: LNHDA and SQIVND (reference sequence). The CDR3 nucleotides are TGTGCCAGTAGTATGGGGACAGCAAGTTCACCCCTCCACTTT. Amino acid sequence: CASSMGTASSPLHF.

This clone is a singleton in its sample. The gene calls are TRBV10-2 and TRBJ2-7; 8 nucleotides match TRBD2. The V and J ends lost 6 bases and 3 bases, in that order; junction bases with no gene match: 7. CDR3 size: 14 residues. The germline V gene encodes CDR1 WSHSY and CDR2 SAAADI. The CDR3 loop reads CASSGRAGVYEQYF. In DNA form, the CDR3 reads TGCGCCAGCAGCGGGAGGGCGGGAGTCTACGAGCAGTACTTC.

This clone was observed a handful of times. This chain links TRBV10-3 with TRBJ2-3; D not certain. Germline loops: CDR1 ENHRY, CDR2 SYGVKD. This CDR3 comprises 12 residues. Trimming left V 9 bases short and J 2 bases short, with 9 bases between. CDR3: CAIKAPTDTQYF. For the CDR3, the DNA is TGTGCCATAAAAGCTCCCACAGATACGCAGTATTTT.

The chain couples TRBV5-4 to TRBJ2-5; TRBD1 matches 7 bases. The CDR3 extends over 14 amino acids. Germline values: CDR1 SGHNT, CDR2 YYREEE (reference sequence). With V trimmed by 5 bases and J by 4 bases, 8 bases remained unmatched. CDR3: CASRGDSTRETQYF. The DNA of the CDR3 is TGTGCCAGCAGAGGGGACAGTACGCGAGAGACCCAGTACTTC.

This clone turned up a few times. The chain combines TRBV7-2 with TRBJ1-2, with 9 bases fitting TRBD1. This CDR3 is 15 amino acids long. The germline CDR1 and CDR2 sequences are SGHTA and FQGNSA. The V gene end was trimmed by 4 bases and the J gene end by 4 bases; junction bases not matched to a gene: 7. The CDR3 sequence: CASSSEVDRGYGYTF. The CDR3 DNA reads TGTGCCAGCAGCTCCGAGGTGGACAGGGGCTATGGCTACACCTTC.

The V call is TRBV7-3, the J call TRBJ2-7; D remains unclear. The CDR3 is 15 residues long. V was shortened by 2 bases and J by 0 bases, with 11 bases between the two germline ends. CDR1 and CDR2 (germline): SGHTA, FQGTGA. Here the CDR3 DNA reads TGTGCCAGCAGCTTAGGCGGTTCGAGCTCCTACGAGCAGTACTTC. Protein product: CASSLGGSSSYEQYF.

By its share, this clone is medium-sized. The CDR3 nucleotides read TGTGCCAGCAGTGACGGGGGGGCCACAGATACGCAGTATTTT. Amino acids: CASSDGGATDTQYF. The chain has TRBV6-4 and TRBJ2-3, with a possible D match to TRBD2 (7 bases). The CDR3 sequence is 14 residues long. Germline CDR1 is MRHNA and CDR2 is SNTAGT. V was clipped by 2 bases and J by 2 bases, with 8 bases between them.

This clone occurred a few times. The CDR3 protein is CASSLWDSTQYF. The CDR3 bases are TGTGCCAGCAGCTTATGGGATAGTACGCAGTATTTT. The rearrangement uses TRBV5-6 and TRBJ2-3; D is ambiguous. Germline-derived CDR1 and CDR2 are SGHDT and YYEEEE. This CDR3 region has 12 residues. V gave up 2 bases and J gave up 8 bases, with 9 bases separating them.

This clone was counted at least ten times. As DNA, the CDR3 is TGTGCCAGCAGCTCGGGACAGGGCAATCAGCCCCAGCATTTT. Protein: CASSSGQGNQPQHF. V usage is TRBV7-9 and J usage is TRBJ1-5; TRBD1 matches at 8 bases. The CDR3 is made up of 14 amino acids. V lost 4 bases to trimming and J lost 2 bases; unmatched junction nucleotides: 1. The germline V gene encodes CDR1 SEHNR and CDR2 FQNEAQ (reference sequence). Based on the CDR3 plus reference TRBV7-9 and TRBJ1-5, the full variable domain is DTGVSQNPRHKITKRGQNVTFRCDPISEHNRLYWYRQTLGQGPEFLTYFQNEAQLEKSRLLSDRFSAERPKGSFSTLEIQRTEQGDSAMYLCASSSGQGNQPQHFGDGTRLSIL.

The chain employs TRBV30 and TRBJ1-2, with TRBD1 matching 10 bases. Germline V lookup: CDR1 GTSNPN, CDR2 SVGIG (reference sequence). Trimming took 7 bases from V and 2 from J; bases not matched to a gene: 19. The CDR3 loop spans 18 amino acids. The CDR3 bases are TGTGCCTTATCCGGTTGGAGGACAGGGGGGACCGTCAACTATGGCTACACCTTC. It translates to CALSGWRTGGTVNYGYTF.

The chain couples TRBV7-8 to TRBJ1-5; D is ambiguous. In germline, CDR1 is SGHVS, CDR2 FQNEAQ. The germline V and J ends were trimmed by 6 bases and 0 bases, with 12 bases remaining between them. CDR3 length equals 15 residues. The CDR3 region is CASSLVENSNQPQHF. As DNA, the CDR3 is TGTGCCAGCAGTCTTGTGGAAAATAGCAATCAGCCCCAGCATTTT.

The chain combines TRBV11-2 with TRBJ2-7; D remains ambiguous. The germline gives CDR1 SGHAT, CDR2 FQNNGV. The CDR3 totals 13 residues. V lost 3 bases and J 3 bases, leaving 9 bases between the germline ends. In DNA, the CDR3 is TGTGCCAGCAGCTTTCCGGACGGCTACGAGCAGTACTTC. It translates to CASSFPDGYEQYF.

The chain employs TRBV30 and TRBJ1-2; D is unclear. The CDR3 is made up of 11 amino acids. V was trimmed by 0 bases and J by 6 bases, leaving 5 bases between them. Germline CDR1 and CDR2: GTSNPN and SVGIG (reference sequence). The CDR3: CAWSVGHGYTF. CDR3 coding DNA: TGTGCCTGGAGTGTCGGTCATGGCTACACCTTC.

The chain employs TRBV6-5 and TRBJ1-2, with no clear D. CDR3 length equals 13 residues. V lost 8 bases and J lost 1, with 11 bases in between. Per the germline V gene, CDR1 is MNHEY and CDR2 is SVGAGI. The CDR3 here is CASRPSDNYGYTF. Written as DNA, the CDR3 is TGTGCCAGCCGTCCTTCAGATAACTATGGCTACACCTTC.

This chain links TRBV6-6 with TRBJ2-7, with D hard to call. Germline CDR1 MNHNY, CDR2 SVGAGI (reference sequence). CDR3 length: 13 residues. The V end lost 6 bases, the J end lost 7 bases, and 16 bases lay between the germline ends. This CDR3 is CASSPPESLEQYF. As DNA, the CDR3 is TGTGCCAGCAGCCCTCCGGAGAGTCTGGAGCAGTACTTC.

The chain links TRBV15 to TRBJ2-2; possibly TRBD1 for D (5 bases). Germline V gene data show CDR1 as LNHNV and CDR2 as YYDKDF (reference sequence). CDR3 length: 14 residues. The V end was cut by 3 bases, the J end by 0 bases, with 5 bases between. CDR3 in amino acids: CATSRGPNTGELFF. DNA for the CDR3: TGTGCCACCAGCAGGGGGCCGAACACCGGGGAGCTGTTTTTT.

This clone was recorded only once. The V and J genes are TRBV6-1 and TRBJ2-5, with 9 bases lining up with TRBD1. CDR3 length equals 13 residues. Germline assignment: CDR1 MNHNS and CDR2 SASEGT. Unmatched junction bases numbered 4, after V lost 6 bases and J lost 5 bases. The CDR3 nucleotides are TGTGCCAGCAGGAGGACAGGGGTGGAGACCCAGTACTTC. Residues: CASRRTGVETQYF.

This clone has only a few counts. The chain combines TRBV6-5 with TRBJ1-1; D is perhaps TRBD1 (5 bases). Germline V CDR1 and CDR2: MNHEY, SVGAGI. Trimming pared 4 bases from V and 0 bases from J, leaving 12 bases between. CDR3 size: 15 residues. In DNA form, the CDR3 reads TGTGCCAGCAGTTCGTTCGGACAACTGAACACTGAAGCTTTCTTT. Translation: CASSSFGQLNTEAFF.

This chain uses TRBV5-1 with TRBJ2-5; TRBD2 matches 8 bases. CDR1 SGHRS and CDR2 YFSETQ come from the germline V gene. Losses at the gene ends were 2 bases for V and 3 bases for J; bases not matched to a gene: 6. The CDR3 has 15 residues. This CDR3 is CASSFKRGPEETQYF. CDR3 DNA: TGCGCCAGCAGCTTTAAGCGGGGGCCCGAAGAGACCCAGTACTTC. Variable domain in full (rest from reference TRBV5-1 and TRBJ2-5): KAGVTQTPRYLIKTRGQQVTLSCSPISGHRSVSWYQQTPGQGLQFLFEYFSETQRNKGNFPGRFSGRQFSNSRSEMNVSTLELGDSALYLCASSFKRGPEETQYFGPGTRLLVL.

This clone appeared a few times. The V gene is TRBV29-1, the J gene TRBJ2-7, with TRBD1 matching 8 bases. The CDR3 has 12 residues. V was clipped by 7 bases and J by 4 bases; unmatched bases: 6. Germline V lookup: CDR1 SQVTM, CDR2 ANQGSEA. The CDR3 loop reads CSASGTGYEQYF. In DNA, the CDR3 is TGCAGCGCCTCCGGGACAGGTTACGAGCAGTACTTC.